Listed here are 10 T cell receptor beta chains from one sample, sequenced in a study of T cells after yellow fever vaccination. TCRdb re-called the 5' RACE reads with MiXCR, one entry per CDR3 protein. The sample yields about 160,000 distinct CDR3 sequences, around 9% seen once. The material sequenced was CD8+ T cells sorted from PBMCs, taken 45 days after the yellow fever booster vaccination. These receptor sequences come from a man between 18 and 35 years old who received the YFV17D yellow fever vaccine.

This clonotype occurred many times. This sequence joins TRBV28 and TRBJ1-5, with D unclear. V lost 5 bases and J 9 bases, leaving 11 bases between the germline ends. Germline V gene data show CDR1 as MDHEN and CDR2 as SYDVKM. The CDR3 has 12 amino acids. Here the CDR3 reads CASSPPRGPQHF. The CDR3 nucleotides read TGTGCCAGCAGTCCCCCCCGGGGGCCCCAGCATTTT. Full variable domain (rest looked up from reference TRBV28 and TRBJ1-5): DVKVTQSSRYLVKRTGEKVFLECVQDMDHENMFWYRQDPGLGLRLIYFSYDVKMKEKGDIPEGYSVSREKKERFSLILESASTNQTSMYLCASSPPRGPQHFGDGTRLSIL.

This clonotype was counted ten times or more. The chain couples TRBV6-1 to TRBJ2-1, with D uncertain. V shed 0 bases and J shed 8 bases, with 14 bases lying between them. The CDR3 has 15 amino acids. Germline CDR1 and CDR2: MNHNS and SASEGT. DNA for the CDR3: TGTGCCAGCAGTGAAGCGGTCCTCCGCTTCTATGAGCAGTTCTTC. Its translation: CASSEAVLRFYEQFF.

This clonotype appeared a few times. V usage is TRBV28 and J usage is TRBJ1-5; no definite D call. This CDR3 comprises 14 residues. Germline V gene lookup returns CDR1 MDHEN and CDR2 SYDVKM. Trimming pared 4 bases from V and 6 bases from J, leaving 13 bases between. CDR3 bases: TGTGCCAGCAGTTCAAGGCCCCCAGGTCAGCCCCAGCATTTT. This encodes CASSSRPPGQPQHF. Based on the CDR3 plus reference TRBV28 and TRBJ1-5, the full variable domain is DVKVTQSSRYLVKRTGEKVFLECVQDMDHENMFWYRQDPGLGLRLIYFSYDVKMKEKGDIPEGYSVSREKKERFSLILESASTNQTSMYLCASSSRPPGQPQHFGDGTRLSIL.

The rearrangement joins TRBV30 to TRBJ2-1; D may match TRBD1 or TRBD2 (6 bases each). The V gene lost 5 bases and the J gene lost 7 bases, with 9 bases spanning the gap. Germline-derived CDR1 and CDR2 are GTSNPN and SVGIG (reference sequence). This CDR3 has 11 residues. CDR3 DNA: TGTGCCTGGGGGGGGCGAAATGAGCAGTTCTTC. This translates into CAWGGRNEQFF.

This clonotype was seen more than once but under ten times. The chain combines TRBV2 with TRBJ2-7; D perhaps matches TRBD1 (6 bases). Trimming shortened V by 0 bases and J by 4 bases, and 13 bases separated the two germline ends. CDR1 is SNHLY and CDR2 is FYNNEI in the germline V gene. CDR3 size: 15 residues. CDR3 amino acids: CASSEAPRGRYEQYF. The DNA of the CDR3 is TGTGCCAGCAGTGAAGCGCCCAGGGGAAGGTACGAGCAGTACTTC.

This clonotype was observed a handful of times. This rearrangement joins TRBV7-6 to TRBJ2-5; D possibly matches TRBD1 or TRBD2 (5 bases each). Germline lookup yields CDR1 SGHVS and CDR2 FNYEAQ. The V and J ends lost 2 bases and 4 bases respectively, with 20 bases between them. This CDR3 is built from 17 residues. CDR3 nucleotide sequence: TGTGCCAGCAGCTTAATTGGAGAGGGACGAAATCTAGAGACCCAGTACTTC. Encoded protein: CASSLIGEGRNLETQYF.

The chain recombines TRBV19 with TRBJ1-1, with unresolved D. Per the germline V gene, CDR1 is LNHDA and CDR2 is SQIVND (reference sequence). The V and J ends lost 7 bases and 4 bases respectively, with 16 bases between them. CDR3 length: 14 amino acids. CDR3: CASTTLVGSTEAFF. The CDR3 DNA follows: TGTGCCAGTACTACCCTCGTGGGGAGCACTGAAGCTTTCTTT.

In its sample, this clonotype was seen a few times. The gene calls are TRBV9 and TRBJ1-1; weak D call: TRBD1 (5 bases). The germline CDR1 and CDR2 sequences are SGDLS and YYNGEE. This CDR3 has 15 amino acids. The ends were cut back, 0 bases at V and 4 bases at J, with 13 bases in the middle. The chain's CDR3 is CASSVAVQGGTEAFF. The CDR3 DNA reads as TGTGCCAGCAGCGTAGCAGTCCAGGGTGGCACTGAAGCTTTCTTT.

The V call is TRBV7-6, the J call TRBJ1-1; 8 positions match TRBD1. The CDR3 loop spans 15 amino acids. With V trimmed by 4 bases and J by 0 bases, 4 bases remained unmatched. Germline lookup yields CDR1 SGHVS and CDR2 FNYEAQ. The CDR3 spells CASSWTGRMNTEAFF. CDR3 nucleotides: TGTGCCAGCAGCTGGACAGGGCGTATGAACACTGAAGCTTTCTTT.

This clonotype was seen a few times. The rearrangement uses TRBV4-1 and TRBJ1-1; possible D gene TRBD1, 5 bases. The germline V gene has CDR1 MGHRA and CDR2 YSYEKL. CDR3 size: 14 residues. V lost 0 bases, J lost 5 bases, and 10 bases lay in between. The CDR3 sequence: CASSQEQGQTEAFF. CDR3 sequence (DNA): TGCGCCAGCAGCCAAGAGCAGGGTCAAACTGAAGCTTTCTTT.